This is a list of T cell receptor beta chains from one sample in a study of T cells in Graves' hyperthyroidism and ophthalmopathy. TCRdb processed the multiplex PCR reads anew with MiXCR; each CDR3 protein has one entry. The sample comprises some 600,000 distinct CDR3 sequences, about 15% of which are singletons, and 5% to 7% rests with the top ten. Sample: blood. The receptor source for this set is a woman in her 30s with Graves' hyperthyroidism that later progressed to Graves' ophthalmopathy. Each CDR3 is given with its conserved first and last residue. A D gene is named only where the DNA matches it firmly. The size field is filled for only some rows; it gives once, few, many or a size class.

CDR3aa: CASSKETLNTEAFF; CDR3nt: TGTGCCAGTAGTAAGGAGACCCTGAACACTGAAGCTTTCTTT; j_gene: TRBJ1-1; abundance: many; d_gene: .; v_gene: TRBV19
CDR3aa: CAWSGFDQPQHF; CDR3nt: TGTGCCTGGAGCGGATTCGATCAGCCCCAGCATTTT; j_gene: TRBJ1-5; abundance: many; d_gene: .; v_gene: TRBV30
CDR3aa: CASSPRQGAWNTEAFF; CDR3nt: TGTGCCAGCAGTCCTCGACAGGGGGCGTGGAACACTGAAGCTTTCTTT; j_gene: TRBJ1-1; abundance: many; d_gene: TRBD1; v_gene: TRBV7-9
CDR3aa: CASGLVLTNEQYF; CDR3nt: TGTGCTAGTGGTTTGGTACTCACGAACGAGCAGTACTTC; j_gene: TRBJ2-7; abundance: many; d_gene: .; v_gene: TRBV12-5
CDR3aa: CASSLSQGRAEQYF; CDR3nt: TGTGCCAGCAGTTTGAGCCAGGGGAGGGCCGAGCAGTACTTC; j_gene: TRBJ2-7; abundance: few; d_gene: .; v_gene: TRBV28
CDR3aa: CASSLPPADTQYF; CDR3nt: TGTGCCAGCAGCCTGCCCCCGGCAGATACGCAGTATTTT; j_gene: TRBJ2-3; abundance: many; d_gene: .; v_gene: TRBV12-3/TRBV12-4
CDR3aa: CASSDGTVQETQHF; CDR3nt: TGTGCCAGCAGTGACGGGACAGTCCAAGAGACCCAGCACTTC; j_gene: TRBJ2-5; abundance: .; d_gene: TRBD1; v_gene: TRBV27
CDR3aa: CASGLASTIQGVGAFF; CDR3nt: TGTGCTAGTGGTTTGGCTTCTACTATACAGGGTGTTGGAGCTTTCTTT; j_gene: TRBJ1-1; abundance: many; d_gene: .; v_gene: TRBV12-5
CDR3aa: CASSGANEQFF; CDR3nt: TGTGCCAGCAGCGGAGCGAATGAGCAGTTCTTC; j_gene: TRBJ2-1; abundance: many; d_gene: .; v_gene: TRBV9
CDR3aa: CASSPGLAGVGAYEQYF; CDR3nt: TGTGCCAGCAGTCCGGGACTAGCGGGAGTCGGAGCCTACGAGCAGTACTTC; j_gene: TRBJ2-7; abundance: many; d_gene: TRBD2; v_gene: TRBV2
CDR3aa: CASSLRDPSYEQYF; CDR3nt: TGTGCCAGCAGCCTAAGGGACCCATCCTACGAGCAGTACTTC; j_gene: TRBJ2-7; abundance: few; d_gene: .; v_gene: TRBV13
CDR3aa: CASSDSEAQETQYF; CDR3nt: TGTGCCAGCAGCGATAGCGAAGCCCAAGAGACCCAGTACTTC; j_gene: TRBJ2-5; abundance: .; d_gene: .; v_gene: TRBV5-4
CDR3aa: CASSLPLGQNTEAFF; CDR3nt: TGTGCCAGCAGTTTACCGTTGGGGCAGAACACTGAAGCTTTCTTT; j_gene: TRBJ1-1; abundance: .; d_gene: .; v_gene: TRBV28
CDR3aa: CARDSGGNEQFF; CDR3nt: TGTGCCAGGGACAGTGGGGGCAATGAGCAGTTCTTC; j_gene: TRBJ2-1; abundance: many; d_gene: .; v_gene: TRBV2
CDR3aa: CASSLAGWVTDTQYF; CDR3nt: TGTGCCAGCAGCTTAGCGGGTTGGGTAACAGATACGCAGTATTTT; j_gene: TRBJ2-3; abundance: .; d_gene: .; v_gene: TRBV7-3
CDR3aa: CAWSVLAGGNGELFF; CDR3nt: TGTGCCTGGAGTGTACTAGCGGGAGGGAACGGGGAGCTGTTTTTT; j_gene: TRBJ2-2; abundance: .; d_gene: TRBD2; v_gene: TRBV30
CDR3aa: CASSVAVGTSTDTQYF; CDR3nt: TGCGCCAGCAGCGTGGCCGTAGGGACCAGCACAGATACGCAGTATTTT; j_gene: TRBJ2-3; abundance: .; d_gene: .; v_gene: TRBV5-1
CDR3aa: CASSQDDARRNEQYF; CDR3nt: TGTGCCAGCAGCCAAGATGATGCTAGGAGGAACGAGCAGTACTTC; j_gene: TRBJ2-7; abundance: many; d_gene: .; v_gene: TRBV14
CDR3aa: CASNPGLAGGNHEQFF; CDR3nt: TGCGCCAGCAACCCGGGACTAGCGGGAGGAAATCATGAGCAGTTCTTC; j_gene: TRBJ2-1; abundance: many; d_gene: TRBD2; v_gene: TRBV10-2
CDR3aa: CSARDRTGGRWTEAFF; CDR3nt: TGCAGTGCTAGAGATAGGACAGGGGGAAGGTGGACTGAAGCTTTCTTT; j_gene: TRBJ1-1; abundance: .; d_gene: TRBD1; v_gene: TRBV20-1
CDR3aa: CASLAGSGTEAFF; CDR3nt: TGCGCCAGCCTCGCGGGTTCGGGCACTGAAGCTTTCTTT; j_gene: TRBJ1-1; abundance: many; d_gene: .; v_gene: TRBV4-1
CDR3aa: CASSYDRARAFF; CDR3nt: TGTGCCAGCAGCTACGACAGGGCGCGGGCTTTCTTT; j_gene: TRBJ1-1; abundance: .; d_gene: TRBD1; v_gene: TRBV28
CDR3aa: CASSYQGLAGVQYF; CDR3nt: TGTGCCAGCAGTTACCAAGGACTAGCGGGAGTGCAGTACTTC; j_gene: TRBJ2-7; abundance: .; d_gene: TRBD2; v_gene: TRBV6-2/TRBV6-3
CDR3aa: CAISEYLGEETQYF; CDR3nt: TGTGCCATCAGTGAGTACTTGGGGGAAGAGACCCAGTACTTC; j_gene: TRBJ2-5; abundance: few; d_gene: .; v_gene: TRBV10-3
CDR3aa: CATSLTGTPYNEQFF; CDR3nt: TGTGCCACCAGCCTAACCGGGACACCCTACAATGAGCAGTTCTTC; j_gene: TRBJ2-1; abundance: many; d_gene: .; v_gene: TRBV24-1
CDR3aa: CAISESMGQPQHF; CDR3nt: TGTGCCATCAGTGAGTCGATGGGTCAGCCCCAGCATTTT; j_gene: TRBJ1-5; abundance: many; d_gene: .; v_gene: TRBV10-3
CDR3aa: CASSIETGTDTQYF; CDR3nt: TGTGCCAGTAGTATCGAGACAGGCACAGATACGCAGTATTTT; j_gene: TRBJ2-3; abundance: many; d_gene: .; v_gene: TRBV19
CDR3aa: CAISESKNRNSGELFF; CDR3nt: TGTGCCATCAGTGAGTCCAAGAACAGGAACTCCGGGGAGCTGTTTTTT; j_gene: TRBJ2-2; abundance: many; d_gene: .; v_gene: TRBV10-3
CDR3aa: CASSRGRAFGAFF; CDR3nt: TGTGCCAGCAGTCGCGGTAGGGCTTTCGGAGCTTTCTTT; j_gene: TRBJ1-1; abundance: many; d_gene: .; v_gene: TRBV12-3/TRBV12-4
CDR3aa: CASSSGLPQETQYF; CDR3nt: TGTGCCAGCAGCTCCGGACTACCCCAAGAGACCCAGTACTTC; j_gene: TRBJ2-5; abundance: many; d_gene: .; v_gene: TRBV7-6